Listed below are T cell receptor beta chains from one sample, sequenced in a study of long-term antiretroviral therapy in people with HIV. Clones were read by immunoSEQ multiplex PCR, and TCRdb kept only the in-frame ones, dropping some. This table has 38,000 or so clones, about 95% appearing once. Sample: unsorted PBMCs, taken roughly 9.4 years after starting antiretroviral therapy. The receptors were gathered from a man younger than 40 with HIV. Both conserved end residues are part of each CDR3. Fields, in order: V gene, J gene, clone size, D gene, CDR3 protein, CDR3 DNA. A D gene is named only where the DNA matches it firmly. A clone size is listed for some rows: how often the clone was seen (once, few, many), or a class if it is expanded.

v_gene: TRBV4-1; j_gene: TRBJ2-2; abundance: few; d_gene: TRBD1; CDR3aa: CASSQDGQGAGELFF; CDR3nt: TGCGCCAGCAGCCAAGACGGACAGGGGGCCGGGGAGCTGTTTTTT
v_gene: TRBV29-1; j_gene: TRBJ1-1; abundance: .; d_gene: .; CDR3aa: CSVEGRNTEAFF; CDR3nt: TGCAGCGTTGAAGGTCGGAACACTGAAGCTTTCTTT
v_gene: TRBV2; j_gene: TRBJ1-2; abundance: .; d_gene: .; CDR3aa: CASSSQGRGTSGYTF; CDR3nt: TGTGCCAGCAGTTCCCAGGGGAGGGGTACTAGTGGCTACACCTTC
v_gene: TRBV5-1; j_gene: TRBJ1-6; abundance: .; d_gene: TRBD1; CDR3aa: CASSWDRGQGNSPLHF; CDR3nt: TGCGCCAGCAGCTGGGACAGGGGGCAAGGTAATTCACCCCTCCACTTT
v_gene: TRBV7-9; j_gene: TRBJ1-5; abundance: once; d_gene: TRBD1; CDR3aa: CASSLGVGGDQPQHF; CDR3nt: TGTGCCAGCAGCTTAGGGGTAGGGGGCGATCAGCCCCAGCATTTT
v_gene: TRBV2; j_gene: TRBJ2-5; abundance: .; d_gene: .; CDR3aa: CASRTGETQYF; CDR3nt: TGTGCCAGCAGGACTGGGGAGACCCAGTACTTC
v_gene: TRBV5-1; j_gene: TRBJ2-7; abundance: .; d_gene: .; CDR3aa: CASSPGKGQVYEQYF; CDR3nt: TGCGCCAGCAGCCCGGGGAAGGGTCAAGTCTACGAGCAGTACTTC
v_gene: TRBV28; j_gene: TRBJ1-1; abundance: once; d_gene: TRBD1; CDR3aa: CASSSPGQGITEAFF; CDR3nt: TGTGCCAGCAGTTCACCGGGACAGGGGATTACTGAAGCTTTCTTT
v_gene: TRBV6-6; j_gene: TRBJ1-1; abundance: .; d_gene: .; CDR3aa: CASSNKGNTEAFF; CDR3nt: TGTGCCAGCAGCAACAAAGGGAACACTGAAGCTTTCTTT
v_gene: TRBV2; j_gene: TRBJ1-2; abundance: .; d_gene: .; CDR3aa: CAGIPEPGDYGYTF; CDR3nt: TGTGCCGGGATCCCGGAACCCGGGGACTATGGCTACACCTTC
v_gene: TRBV6-5; j_gene: TRBJ2-5; abundance: .; d_gene: .; CDR3aa: CASSIRRGETQYF; CDR3nt: TGTGCCAGCAGTATCAGGCGGGGAGAGACCCAGTACTTC
v_gene: TRBV28; j_gene: TRBJ1-2; abundance: .; d_gene: .; CDR3aa: CASSRYGYTF; CDR3nt: TGTGCCAGCAGTCGCTATGGCTACACCTTC
v_gene: TRBV7-9; j_gene: TRBJ1-2; abundance: .; d_gene: .; CDR3aa: CASSFAADGYSYGYTF; CDR3nt: TGTGCCAGCAGCTTCGCGGCTGACGGATACTCCTATGGCTACACCTTC
v_gene: TRBV27; j_gene: TRBJ2-2; abundance: .; d_gene: TRBD1; CDR3aa: CASSARQGHTGELFF; CDR3nt: TGTGCCAGCAGTGCTAGACAGGGTCACACCGGGGAGCTGTTTTTT
v_gene: TRBV5-1; j_gene: TRBJ1-1; abundance: once; d_gene: TRBD1; CDR3aa: CASSLARGQAGTEAFF; CDR3nt: TGCGCCAGCAGCTTGGCTCGAGGACAGGCGGGGACTGAAGCTTTCTTT
v_gene: TRBV9; j_gene: TRBJ1-5; abundance: .; d_gene: .; CDR3aa: CASSVAGSSNQPQHF; CDR3nt: TGTGCCAGCAGCGTAGCAGGGAGCAGCAATCAGCCCCAGCATTTT
v_gene: TRBV29-1; j_gene: TRBJ1-1; abundance: .; d_gene: .; CDR3aa: CSVGNPEAFF; CDR3nt: TGCAGCGTTGGGAACCCGGAAGCTTTCTTT
v_gene: TRBV7-6; j_gene: TRBJ2-3; abundance: .; d_gene: .; CDR3aa: CASSLGRSTDTQYF; CDR3nt: TGTGCCAGCAGCTTGGGACGGAGCACAGATACGCAGTATTTT
v_gene: TRBV6-5; j_gene: TRBJ1-5; abundance: few; d_gene: .; CDR3aa: CASSWGGSNQPQHF; CDR3nt: TGTGCCAGCAGCTGGGGCGGTAGCAATCAGCCCCAGCATTTT
v_gene: TRBV7-2; j_gene: TRBJ1-2; abundance: .; d_gene: .; CDR3aa: CASSFRGQWDEGYTF; CDR3nt: TGTGCCAGCAGCTTCCGGGGACAATGGGACGAGGGCTACACCTTC
v_gene: TRBV10-2; j_gene: TRBJ2-3; abundance: .; d_gene: .; CDR3aa: CASRTSRSDTQYF; CDR3nt: TGCGCCAGCAGGACTAGTCGATCAGATACGCAGTATTTT
v_gene: TRBV6-5; j_gene: TRBJ2-5; abundance: .; d_gene: TRBD2; CDR3aa: CASRVGLAGVETQYF; CDR3nt: TGTGCCAGCAGAGTGGGACTAGCGGGGGTTGAGACCCAGTACTTC
v_gene: TRBV5-7; j_gene: TRBJ1-4; abundance: .; d_gene: TRBD1; CDR3aa: CASSLQGIRHEKLFF; CDR3nt: TGTGCCAGCAGCTTACAGGGGATTAGGCATGAAAAACTGTTTTTT
v_gene: TRBV2; j_gene: TRBJ1-4; abundance: .; d_gene: TRBD1; CDR3aa: CASSTQRQGGKLFF; CDR3nt: TGTGCCAGCAGTACCCAGAGACAGGGAGGAAAACTGTTTTTT
v_gene: TRBV5-1; j_gene: TRBJ2-7; abundance: .; d_gene: .; CDR3aa: CASSRPSGELYEQYF; CDR3nt: TGCGCCAGCAGCCGGCCATCAGGGGAATTATACGAGCAGTACTTC
v_gene: TRBV25-1; j_gene: TRBJ2-5; abundance: .; d_gene: TRBD1; CDR3aa: CASSARGGLETQYF; CDR3nt: TGTGCCAGCAGTGCGAGAGGGGGCCTAGAGACCCAGTACTTC
v_gene: TRBV9; j_gene: TRBJ1-1; abundance: .; d_gene: .; CDR3aa: CASSASGGWGEAFF; CDR3nt: TGTGCCAGCAGCGCCAGCGGGGGTTGGGGTGAAGCTTTCTTT
v_gene: TRBV11-2; j_gene: TRBJ2-2; abundance: .; d_gene: .; CDR3aa: CASSPELNTGELFF; CDR3nt: TGTGCCAGCAGTCCCGAGTTGAACACCGGGGAGCTGTTTTTT
v_gene: TRBV28; j_gene: TRBJ1-2; abundance: .; d_gene: .; CDR3aa: CASSSSHITGYTF; CDR3nt: TGTGCCAGCAGTTCATCACACATAACAGGCTACACCTTC
v_gene: TRBV6-1; j_gene: TRBJ2-7; abundance: .; d_gene: .; CDR3aa: CASSEGGYEQYF; CDR3nt: TGTGCCAGCAGTGAAGGGGGGTACGAGCAGTACTTC
v_gene: TRBV5-1; j_gene: TRBJ2-5; abundance: .; d_gene: .; CDR3aa: CASSGPGHQYQETQYF; CDR3nt: TGCGCCAGCAGCGGGCCGGGACACCAGTACCAAGAGACCCAGTACTTC
v_gene: TRBV6-1; j_gene: TRBJ2-7; abundance: .; d_gene: .; CDR3aa: CASSAYYEQYF; CDR3nt: TGTGCCAGCAGTGCTTACTACGAGCAGTACTTC
v_gene: TRBV11-3; j_gene: TRBJ2-5; abundance: .; d_gene: .; CDR3aa: CASSLDRGSQETQYF; CDR3nt: TGTGCCAGCAGCTTAGACAGGGGATCCCAAGAGACCCAGTACTTC
v_gene: TRBV14; j_gene: TRBJ2-3; abundance: .; d_gene: TRBD2; CDR3aa: CASSPPLAASTDTQYF; CDR3nt: TGTGCCAGCAGCCCGCCACTAGCGGCCAGCACAGATACGCAGTATTTT
v_gene: TRBV6-1; j_gene: TRBJ2-7; abundance: .; d_gene: TRBD1; CDR3aa: CASRLGQGALEQYF; CDR3nt: TGTGCCAGCCGTTTGGGACAGGGGGCTCTTGAGCAGTACTTC
v_gene: TRBV28; j_gene: TRBJ1-2; abundance: .; d_gene: TRBD1; CDR3aa: CASRADRVFPGYTF; CDR3nt: TGTGCCAGCAGGGCTGACAGGGTTTTCCCTGGCTACACCTTC
v_gene: TRBV10-3; j_gene: TRBJ2-2; abundance: .; d_gene: .; CDR3aa: CAISPGGLGNTGELFF; CDR3nt: TGTGCCATCAGTCCAGGGGGACTAGGGAACACCGGGGAGCTGTTTTTT
v_gene: TRBV5-6; j_gene: TRBJ2-1; abundance: .; d_gene: TRBD1; CDR3aa: CASSRPDRVSNNEQFF; CDR3nt: TGTGCCAGCAGCCGCCCTGACAGGGTCAGCAACAATGAGCAGTTCTTC
v_gene: TRBV7-8; j_gene: TRBJ2-7; abundance: .; d_gene: .; CDR3aa: CASSQAVGPSEQYF; CDR3nt: TGTGCCAGCAGCCAGGCAGTGGGGCCCTCCGAGCAGTACTTC
v_gene: TRBV11-2; j_gene: TRBJ2-1; abundance: .; d_gene: .; CDR3aa: CASSLLAGAINEQFF; CDR3nt: TGTGCCAGCAGCTTATTGGCGGGGGCAATCAATGAGCAGTTCTTC